This TCR delta chain emerged from a study of γδ T cells in repeated Plasmodium falciparum infection. The overall study: Sampling occurred at baseline, pre-infection for selected infections, and 21 days post-infection. Study-wide results and caveats: Over time and infection, Vgamma9/Vdelta2+ repertoires remained highly stable and polyclonal. Vdelta2-negative gammadelta repertoires, largely Vdelta1+, seemingly showed infection-driven waves of new clonal selection.

The CDR3 runs to 17 residues. With 1 base clipped from V and 4 bases from J, the junction kept 12 bases outside the gene matches. Per germline, CDR1 GEAIGNYY and CDR2 EKD. At least ten counts were recorded for this clone. The antigen is not known. The protein in TCRdb stems from a much larger clone and differs at residue 6 from this DNA's translation, likely a read error; here the protein is translated from the DNA. Bulk repertoires came from Vgamma9/Vdelta2+ or Vdelta2-negative gammadelta T cells flow-sorted from PBMC. Sequencing covered both gamma and delta TCR chains per sample. TCRdb re-called the multiplex PCR reads via CATT. This table holds 75,000 to 95,000 delta-chain clones, approximately 0.92% found once.

The receptor comes from a pool of human donors (malaria-infected and uninfected, not separated). The genes are TRDV2 and TRDJ1; 9 bases agree with TRDD3. The material sequenced was gamma-delta T cells from blood. The CDR3 is CACDTRRRGYEGDKLIF. The DNA for the CDR3 is TGTGCCTGTGACACTAGACGGCGGGGATACGAAGGCGATAAACTCATCTTT.